Listed below are T cell receptor beta chains from one sample, sequenced in a study of T cell responses to AZD1222 COVID-19 vaccine. TCRdb's table, derived via immunoSEQ multiplex PCR, lists solely in-frame clones and lacks some. The sample holds some 130,000 clones; roughly 89% are singletons and the top ten take 1.9%. The starting material was peripheral blood, obtained on day 0 of AZD1222 vaccination. These receptors were obtained from an adult in good health. Each CDR3 is given with its conserved first and last residue. The order of the fields is D gene, clone size, V gene, J gene, CDR3 DNA, CDR3 protein. A D gene is named only where the DNA matches it firmly. Rows give clone size only sometimes, using once, few, many, or a class for an expanded clone.

TRBD1	-	TRBV27	TRBJ2-7	TGTGCCAGCAGTTTAGGGGGACAGGGGAGCGAGCAGTACTTC	CASSLGGQGSEQYF
-	-	TRBV12-3/TRBV12-4	TRBJ1-3	TGTGCCAGCAGTTTAGGAGGTGGAAACACCATATATTTT	CASSLGGGNTIYF
-	-	TRBV19	TRBJ1-2	TGTGCCAGTAGTACCTTTAACTATGGCTACACCTTC	CASSTFNYGYTF
TRBD1	once	TRBV7-8	TRBJ2-3	TGTGCCAGCAGCTTCCCGGGACAGGGGCCCTTGAATACGCAGTATTTT	CASSFPGQGPLNTQYF
-	-	TRBV7-9	TRBJ1-5	TGTGCCAGCAGCCCTGAGGGACGGATTAATCAGCCCCAGCATTTT	CASSPEGRINQPQHF
-	-	TRBV12-5	TRBJ1-1	TGTGCTAGTCGGGAGGGAGGCATCACTGAAGCTTTCTTT	CASREGGITEAFF
TRBD1	-	TRBV28	TRBJ1-1	TGTGCCAGCAGTAGACAGGGCACGAACACTGAAGCTTTCTTT	CASSRQGTNTEAFF
-	-	TRBV9	TRBJ1-3	TGTGCCAGCAGCGTATCGGGCACCACTCTCTCTGGAAACACCATATATTTT	CASSVSGTTLSGNTIYF
-	-	TRBV27	TRBJ2-5	TGTGCCAGCAGTCAAGGTTCGGCCCAAGAGACCCAGTACTTC	CASSQGSAQETQYF
TRBD2	-	TRBV5-1	TRBJ2-3	TGCGCCAGCAGCTCCCCGGACCATAGCGGGAGAACAGATACGCAGTATTTT	CASSSPDHSGRTDTQYF
TRBD1	-	TRBV15	TRBJ2-2	TGTGCCACCAGCATGGGGACAGGGTTCACCGGGGAGCTGTTTTTT	CATSMGTGFTGELFF
TRBD1	-	TRBV30	TRBJ1-4	TGTGCCTGGAGTGTAGGACAGGGCGATGAAAAACTGTTTTTT	CAWSVGQGDEKLFF
TRBD2	-	TRBV4-1	TRBJ2-1	TGCGCCAGCAGCCAAATCGACATGGGACTAGCGGGAAACAATGAGCAGTTCTTC	CASSQIDMGLAGNNEQFF
-	-	TRBV6-5	TRBJ2-3	TGTGCCAGCAGCCCGGGACCACACACAGATACGCAGTATTTT	CASSPGPHTDTQYF
-	-	TRBV28	TRBJ1-2	TGTGCCGCATGGGGCAGCCAGTCAACTAACTATGGCTACACCTTC	CAAWGSQSTNYGYTF
TRBD2	-	TRBV11-1	TRBJ2-5	TGTGCCAGCTATCCGGGACTAGCGGGGCTACAAGAGACCCAGTACTTC	CASYPGLAGLQETQYF
-	-	TRBV3-1/TRBV3-2	TRBJ1-5	TGTGCCAGCAGCCAAGGGGGCAATCAGCCCCAGCATTTT	CASSQGGNQPQHF
TRBD1	few	TRBV9	TRBJ1-2	TGTGCCAGCAGCGTAGAGTCGACAGGGAATGGCTACACCTTC	CASSVESTGNGYTF
-	-	TRBV6-5	TRBJ1-2	TGTGCCAGCAATTTGGGGAACTATGGCTACACCTTC	CASNLGNYGYTF
TRBD2	-	TRBV6-8	TRBJ2-7	TGTGCCAGCAGTTCTCCCACCTTAGCGGGAGAAACTCCCGAGCAGTACTTC	CASSSPTLAGETPEQYF
TRBD1	-	TRBV11-1	TRBJ1-1	TGTGCCAGCAGCTTAGGCCGGACAGGGAACACTGAAGCTTTCTTT	CASSLGRTGNTEAFF
-	-	TRBV15	TRBJ1-2	TGTGCCACCAGCAGAGAAAGCGAACAGGCAGCGCGAGGCTACACCTTC	CATSRESEQAARGYTF
-	-	TRBV4-3	TRBJ1-5	TGCGCCAGCAGCCAAGAAGGTCTGGCTCAGCCCCAGCATTTT	CASSQEGLAQPQHF
-	-	TRBV7-3	TRBJ2-7	TGTGCCAGCAGCCCGGGACGGCTGAGCTCCTACGAGCAGTACTTC	CASSPGRLSSYEQYF
TRBD2	-	TRBV15	TRBJ2-1	TGTGCCACCAGCAGCGGGACTAGCGGGAAGTACAATGAGCAGTTCTTC	CATSSGTSGKYNEQFF
TRBD1	-	TRBV20-1	TRBJ2-5	TGCAGAGGGGGCCTCTGGGAGACCCAGTACTTC	CRGGLWETQYF
-	-	TRBV9	TRBJ1-4	TGTGCCAGCAGCCCGCGGGGACCCGGGCCATCTAATGAAAAACTGTTTTTT	CASSPRGPGPSNEKLFF
-	-	TRBV28	TRBJ1-5	TGTGCCAGCAGTCTGCCCGGGGGGACTCAGCCCCAGCATTTT	CASSLPGGTQPQHF
TRBD1	-	TRBV28	TRBJ1-1	TGTGCCAGCAGTACCCGGACAGGGGCTTTCTTT	CASSTRTGAFF
TRBD1	-	TRBV10-3	TRBJ1-2	TGTGCCATCTATCGTCCCGGTCAGACGGGACAGCGCTATGGCTACACCTTC	CAIYRPGQTGQRYGYTF
TRBD1	-	TRBV6-6	TRBJ1-5	TGTGCCAGCAGTCCGACCGGTACAGGGGGCTTCTGGAGCAATCAGCCCCAGCATTTT	CASSPTGTGGFWSNQPQHF
-	-	TRBV5-1	TRBJ2-2	TGCGCCAGCAGCTTCGCCACTACCACCGGGGAGCTGTTTTTT	CASSFATTTGELFF
TRBD1	-	TRBV12-3/TRBV12-4	TRBJ2-3	TGTGCCAGCAGTAAGACAGGGACAGATACGCAGTATTTT	CASSKTGTDTQYF
-	-	TRBV2	TRBJ1-2	TGTGCCAGCAACCAATTACCCGGGCTCTCTAACTATGGCTACACCTTC	CASNQLPGLSNYGYTF
-	-	TRBV3-1/TRBV3-2	TRBJ2-2	TGTGCCAGCAGCCAAGGAAGGACCAGTACCGGGGAGCTGTTTTTT	CASSQGRTSTGELFF
-	-	TRBV3-1/TRBV3-2	TRBJ2-7	TGTGCCAGCAGCCAGGACTGGGACTACGAGCAGTACTTC	CASSQDWDYEQYF
-	once	TRBV28	TRBJ2-4	TGTGCCAGCAGTTTAGTGCCCTCCACTAGGACGGATCCCGCCAAAAACATTCAGTACTTC	CASSLVPSTRTDPAKNIQYF
-	-	TRBV4-3	TRBJ1-1	TGCGCCAGCAGCCAAGGACACTACACTGAAGCTTTCTTT	CASSQGHYTEAFF
TRBD1	once	TRBV29-1	TRBJ2-1	TGCAGCGTCGGGGGACAGGGGGCCCACAATGAGCAGTTCTTC	CSVGGQGAHNEQFF
-	-	TRBV28	TRBJ2-1	TGTGCCAGCAGGTTGTTCAGCCTTAACAATGAGCAGTTCTTC	CASRLFSLNNEQFF
-	-	TRBV24-1	TRBJ2-6	TGTGCCACCAGTGATTCCCCGCCAGGCCCCGGGGCCAACGTCCTGACTTTC	CATSDSPPGPGANVLTF